The 26 T cell receptor beta chains below were found in one sample sequenced in a study of radiotherapy plus CTLA-4 blockade in lung cancer. Generated by immunoSEQ multiplex PCR, the TCRdb table keeps only in-frame clones and is missing some. The table includes around 82,000 clones, around 78% detected once. The sample was peripheral blood, taken from a patient treated with radiotherapy plus ipilimumab. The receptors here all came from a human donor with non-small cell lung cancer whose response to radiotherapy plus ipilimumab could not be evaluated. Some clones in this sample may be carry-over from other donors' samples.

A word on this clone: At one end the junction does not follow the germline gene, possibly because of a read error. This chain links TRBV5-1 with TRBJ2-1; TRBD2 matches 9 bases. CDR3 length: 19 residues. Germline lookup yields CDR1 SGHRS and CDR2 YFSETQ. CDR3: CASSLGVGGSGGPYSEQFF. The CDR3 DNA reads TGCGCCAGCAGCCTTGGGGTCGGGGGTAGCGGGGGACCGTACAGTGAGCAGTTCTTC.

J is TRBJ2-1 and V is TRBV6-1, with D maybe TRBD1 (6 bases). The CDR3 consists of 13 residues. Trimming pared 6 bases from V and 10 bases from J, leaving 16 bases between. Germline-derived CDR1 and CDR2 are MNHNS and SASEGT. DNA for the CDR3: TGTGCCAGCAGGCTGACAGGATCGAGGGAGCAGTTCTTC. It specifies CASRLTGSREQFF.

The V gene is TRBV6-5, the J gene TRBJ2-5; TRBD1 might be the D (6 bases). Looked up from germline, CDR1 is MNHEY and CDR2 is SVGAGI. Between the trimmed V and J ends, which lost 5 bases and 5 bases, there was a span of 12 bases. This CDR3 is 13 amino acids long. CDR3 region: CASSQRRGETQYF. In DNA, the CDR3 is TGTGCCAGCAGTCAACGAAGGGGGGAGACCCAGTACTTC.

V is TRBV5-6 and J is TRBJ2-1; D not resolved. Per the germline V gene, CDR1 is SGHDT and CDR2 is YYEEEE. The V and J ends lost 2 bases and 0 bases respectively, with 12 bases between them. The CDR3 length is 16 residues. CDR3 sequence (DNA): TGTGCCAGCAGCTTTCCTCTGGCCCCCTCCTACAATGAGCAGTTCTTC. Encoded protein: CASSFPLAPSYNEQFF.

The V and J genes are TRBV4-1 and TRBJ1-4; D not certain. From germline, CDR1 is MGHRA and CDR2 YSYEKL. The V end was cut by 5 bases, the J end by 0 bases, with 10 bases between. The CDR3 length is 15 residues. The CDR3 loop is CASSSLGATNEKLFF. The CDR3, as DNA: TGCGCCAGCAGCTCCCTCGGTGCAACTAATGAAAAACTGTTTTTT.

This sequence joins TRBV5-6 and TRBJ2-6, with D possibly TRBD1 on 6 matching bases. The germline V gene has CDR1 SGHDT and CDR2 YYEEEE. Trimming removed 4 bases from V and 4 bases from J, with 15 bases in between. The CDR3 contains 16 residues. The CDR3 reads CASSPTGWTGANVLTF. Here the CDR3 DNA reads TGTGCCAGCAGCCCTACAGGGTGGACAGGGGCCAACGTCCTGACTTTC.

This clone was seen more than once but under ten times. The chain couples TRBV4-3 to TRBJ1-4; D is unresolved. This CDR3 contains 16 residues. Germline V gene sequence: CDR1 LGHNA, CDR2 YSLEER. V was clipped by 1 base and J by 8 bases, with 17 bases between them. DNA of the CDR3: TGCGCCAGCAGCCAAGTTGGCCTTCGAAGAGGGGAAAAACTGTTTTTT. Protein sequence: CASSQVGLRRGEKLFF.

V and J are TRBV4-2 and TRBJ1-2; no reliable D call. This CDR3 comprises 13 residues. Deletions cut 2 bases from V and 5 bases from J, with 9 bases between. The germline V gene encodes CDR1 LGHNA and CDR2 YNFKEQ. Written as DNA, the CDR3 is TGTGCCAGCAGCCAATCAGTTTATTATGGCTACACCTTC. It yields the protein CASSQSVYYGYTF.

The rearrangement links TRBV5-4 to TRBJ2-2; tentatively, D is TRBD2 (5 bases). Germline V gene sequence: CDR1 SGHNT, CDR2 YYREEE (reference sequence). CDR3 length equals 15 residues. Trimming removed 0 bases at V and 6 bases at J, with 12 bases between. CDR3 protein: CASSLATAGPGELFF. In DNA, the CDR3 is TGTGCCAGCAGCTTGGCCACGGCGGGCCCCGGGGAGCTGTTTTTT.

V and J are TRBV6-6 and TRBJ2-7; D might be TRBD2 (5 bases). Trimming cost V 5 bases and J 5 bases, with 16 bases left between them. Germline CDR1 MNHNY, CDR2 SVGAGI (reference sequence). The CDR3 loop spans 14 amino acids. The CDR3 region has the DNA TGTGCCAGCAGTAAGGTATCCGGAGGTCACGAGCAGTACTTC. This encodes CASSKVSGGHEQYF.

V and J are TRBV6-6 and TRBJ1-3; D may be TRBD1 (6 bases). CDR3 length equals 15 residues. Germline V gene sequence: CDR1 MNHNY, CDR2 SVGAGI (reference sequence). V was pared by 5 bases and J by 2 bases, with 13 bases between. The CDR3 protein is CASSTTTGPGNTIYF. The CDR3, as DNA: TGTGCCAGCAGTACAACGACAGGCCCTGGAAACACCATATATTTT.

This clone has a handful of counts. This chain joins TRBV11-1 and TRBJ2-1, with no clear D. The CDR3 sequence is 13 residues long. CDR1 and CDR2 (germline): SGHAT, FQDESV (reference sequence). Trimming took 5 bases from V and 4 from J, leaving 9 bases between them. CDR3 DNA sequence: TGTGCCAGCAGCCAGACTTTTTACAATGAGCAGTTCTTC. It yields the protein CASSQTFYNEQFF.

V is TRBV5-4 and J is TRBJ2-4; TRBD2 matches 7 bases. V trimming: 4 bases; J trimming: 4 bases; junction bases outside the gene matches: 5. Germline V gives CDR1 SGHNT, CDR2 YYREEE (reference sequence). CDR3 length equals 14 residues. The chain's CDR3 is CASSASGGKNIQYF. CDR3 coding DNA: TGTGCCAGCAGCGCCTCCGGGGGGAAAAACATTCAGTACTTC.

The sample holds a few counts of this clone. The chain joins TRBV5-1 to TRBJ2-7; tentatively, D is TRBD1 (5 bases). CDR3 length: 15 residues. CDR1 and CDR2 (germline): SGHRS, YFSETQ. Trimming pared 4 bases from V and 2 bases from J, leaving 16 bases between. As DNA, the CDR3 is TGCGCCAGCAGCGACGGGCAAACAGGTGCCTACGAGCAGTACTTC. Translation: CASSDGQTGAYEQYF. The variable domain in full, completed from reference TRBV5-1 and TRBJ2-7, reads KAGVTQTPRYLIKTRGQQVTLSCSPISGHRSVSWYQQTPGQGLQFLFEYFSETQRNKGNFPGRFSGRQFSNSRSEMNVSTLELGDSALYLCASSDGQTGAYEQYFGPGTRLTVT.

The chain combines TRBV9 with TRBJ1-3, with 8 bases that match TRBD1. Germline-derived CDR1 and CDR2 are SGDLS and YYNGEE. The CDR3 totals 17 residues. The V and J ends lost 4 bases and 0 bases, in that order; junction bases with no gene match: 9. The CDR3 DNA reads TGTGCCAGCAGCCCGCGGGGACAGGTCTTCTCTGGAAACACCATATATTTT. Residues: CASSPRGQVFSGNTIYF.

J is TRBJ1-2 and V is TRBV7-2, with TRBD1 matching over 12 bases. This CDR3 region has 15 residues. V lost 5 bases, J lost 5 bases, and 6 bases stayed unmatched. Germline CDR1 and CDR2: SGHTA and FQGNSA. The CDR3 DNA is TGTGCCAGCAGCCCAGAGGGACAGGGGGCATATGGCTACACCTTC. Translated, it gives CASSPEGQGAYGYTF.

This clone occurred a few times. J is TRBJ1-1 and V is TRBV28; D may be TRBD1 (5 bases). V lost 7 bases and J lost 1, with 16 bases in between. The CDR3 is 15 amino acids. Per germline, CDR1 MDHEN and CDR2 SYDVKM. This CDR3 reads CASISGGKTNTEAFF. DNA of the CDR3: TGTGCCAGCATCAGCGGGGGGAAGACGAACACTGAAGCTTTCTTT.

Regarding this clone: Relative to the germline gene, one junction end is altered; a read error may explain this. The J gene is TRBJ2-1, the V gene TRBV7-7; TRBD1 agrees at 8 bases. CDR1 is SSHAT and CDR2 is FNYEAQ in the germline V gene (reference sequence). This CDR3 spans 15 amino acids. The CDR3 loop is CASSTTGAPDNEQFF. As DNA, the CDR3 is TGTGCTAGCAGCACGACAGGGGCACCCGACAATGAGCAGTTCTTC.

The chain couples TRBV5-1 to TRBJ2-2; possibly TRBD2 for D (5 bases). This CDR3 has 15 residues. The V end was cut by 0 bases, the J end by 2 bases, with 8 bases between. Looked up from germline, CDR1 is SGHRS and CDR2 is YFSETQ. The CDR3 DNA sequence: TGCGCCAGCAGCTTGGCGTCTAGCAACACCGGGGAGCTGTTTTTT. This encodes CASSLASSNTGELFF.

In its sample, this clone was seen a few times. The V and J genes are TRBV6-5 and TRBJ1-6, with 7 bases fitting TRBD1. This CDR3 has 15 residues. V shed 0 bases and J 6 bases; nucleotides not matched to a gene: 2. Germline V gives CDR1 MNHEY, CDR2 SVGAGI. CDR3 protein: CASSYSGQLNSPLHF. The DNA for the CDR3 is TGTGCCAGCAGTTACTCGGGACAGCTTAATTCACCCCTCCACTTT.

The V call is TRBV9, the J call TRBJ2-3; weak D call: TRBD2 (7 bases). This CDR3 is 16 amino acids long. Germline V gene lookup returns CDR1 SGDLS and CDR2 YYNGEE. V lost 4 bases and J lost 6, with 21 bases in between. This chain's CDR3 is CASSPRGGGGGDTQYF. CDR3 DNA: TGTGCCAGCAGCCCAAGGGGGGGCGGGGGAGGGGATACGCAGTATTTT. Based on the CDR3 plus reference TRBV9 and TRBJ2-3, the full variable domain is DSGVTQTPKHLITATGQRVTLRCSPRSGDLSVYWYQQSLDQGLQFLIQYYNGEERAKGNILERFSAQQFPDLHSELNLSSLELGDSALYFCASSPRGGGGGDTQYFGPGTRLTVL.

This clone occurred a few times. The chain employs TRBV6-6 and TRBJ1-2; D uncertain. CDR1 and CDR2 (germline): MNHNY, SVGAGI (reference sequence). This CDR3 is 14 amino acids long. The V end lost 7 bases, the J end lost 4 bases, and 16 bases lay between the germline ends. The CDR3 loop is CASTIEGPPYGYTF. CDR3 in DNA: TGTGCCAGCACCATTGAGGGCCCCCCCTATGGCTACACCTTC.

The CDR3 DNA reads TGTGCCAGCAGCCACGGGACAGGGTTAACCGGGGAGCTGTTTTTT. It codes for CASSHGTGLTGELFF. The chain combines TRBV4-2 with TRBJ2-2, with TRBD1 matching over 9 bases. V lost 3 bases to trimming and J lost 5 bases; unmatched junction nucleotides: 4. CDR3 length equals 15 residues. The germline V gene encodes CDR1 LGHNA and CDR2 YNFKEQ.

The chain has TRBV18 and TRBJ1-1; D not resolved. Trimming took 4 bases from V and 8 from J, leaving 14 bases between them. The CDR3 runs to 13 residues. The V gene's germline CDR1 is KGHSH and CDR2 LQKENI. CDR3 residues: CASSRQLWEEAFF. The CDR3 DNA is TGTGCCAGCTCACGCCAATTGTGGGAGGAAGCTTTCTTT.

The chain is built from TRBV5-4 and TRBJ2-2, with TRBD1 matching over 8 bases. The CDR3 spans 15 residues. In germline, CDR1 is SGHNT, CDR2 YYREEE (reference sequence). The V gene end was trimmed by 4 bases and the J gene end by 5 bases; junction bases not matched to a gene: 7. This CDR3 is CASSPGTGGTGELFF. CDR3 DNA sequence: TGTGCCAGCAGCCCCGGGACAGGAGGGACCGGGGAGCTGTTTTTT.

This chain connects TRBV6-5 to TRBJ2-4; D might be TRBD2 (5 bases). The CDR3 sequence is 14 residues long. Germline-derived CDR1 and CDR2 are MNHEY and SVGAGI. V dropped 4 bases and J dropped 8 bases, with 15 bases sitting between them. The CDR3 loop is CASSLSGLGDIQYF. The CDR3 nucleotides are TGTGCCAGCAGTTTATCGGGTCTCGGGGACATTCAGTACTTC.